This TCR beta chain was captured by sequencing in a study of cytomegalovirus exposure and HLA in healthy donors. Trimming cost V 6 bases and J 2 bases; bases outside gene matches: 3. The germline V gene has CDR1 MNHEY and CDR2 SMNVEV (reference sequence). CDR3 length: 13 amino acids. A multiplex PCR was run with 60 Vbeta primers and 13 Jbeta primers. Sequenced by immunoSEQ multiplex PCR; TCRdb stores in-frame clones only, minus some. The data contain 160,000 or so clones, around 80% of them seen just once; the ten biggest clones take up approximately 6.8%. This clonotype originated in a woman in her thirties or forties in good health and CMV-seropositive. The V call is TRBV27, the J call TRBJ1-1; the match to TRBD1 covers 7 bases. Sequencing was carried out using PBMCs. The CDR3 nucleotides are TGTGCCAGCAGACACAGGGGAAACACTGAAGCTTTCTTT. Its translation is CASRHRGNTEAFF.